The 17 T cell receptor beta chains presented below share a single source sample, sequenced in a study of response to subunit inactivated influenza vaccine. TCRdb re-analysed the RT-PCR reads in MiXCR, keeping a single row per CDR3 protein. The sample shows 650,000 to 800,000 distinct CDR3 sequences, less than 20% of them seen only once. The sample consisted of PBMCs from blood, taken 4 to 6 days after vaccination. These receptor sequences come from a man in his forties or fifties who received an inactivated influenza vaccine.

This clonotype was seen many times. The chain couples TRBV20-1 to TRBJ2-2; D unresolved. Germline V gives CDR1 DFQATT, CDR2 SNEGSKA (reference sequence). Trimming removed 1 base at V and 1 base at J, with 13 bases between. The CDR3 covers 16 residues. For the CDR3, the DNA is TGCAGTGCTAGAGCTCGAAGGGCCCAGAACACCGGGGAGCTGTTTTTT. Its translation: CSARARRAQNTGELFF.

The rearrangement uses TRBV7-9 and TRBJ1-2; no clear D. Germline V CDR1 and CDR2: SEHNR, FQNEAQ (reference sequence). This CDR3 is built from 14 residues. The V and J ends lost 4 bases and 4 bases respectively, with 13 bases between them. CDR3 DNA sequence: TGTGCCAGCAGCTCAGACACAGAGATCTATGGCTACACCTTC. This gives the protein CASSSDTEIYGYTF.

V gene TRBV6-1 combines with J gene TRBJ1-5; 9 nucleotides agree with TRBD1. CDR3 length: 16 amino acids. Germline assignment: CDR1 MNHNS and CDR2 SASEGT. The ends lost 5 bases at V and 1 base at J; junction bases unmatched: 6. CDR3 coding DNA: TGTGCCAGCAGTCTGACAGGGGGTTTGAGCAATCAGCCCCAGCATTTT. Translating gives CASSLTGGLSNQPQHF.

This chain joins TRBV6-2 or TRBV6-3 and TRBJ2-7; 12 bases are a match to TRBD1. This CDR3 has 17 residues. CDR1 and CDR2 from the germline V gene are MNHEY and SVGEGT. The V segment lost 5 bases and the J segment 0 bases; nucleotides outside the gene matches: 8. The CDR3: CASSPRDRGLSSYEQYF. The CDR3 DNA is TGTGCCAGCAGTCCACGGGACAGGGGGCTCAGCTCCTACGAGCAGTACTTC.

A single count supports this clonotype. The chain couples TRBV10-3 to TRBJ2-2; D not certain. CDR3 length: 13 residues. Trimming removed 6 bases at V and 1 base at J, with 6 bases between. From germline, CDR1 is ENHRY and CDR2 SYGVKD. The CDR3 sequence: CAIRLRNTGELFF. The CDR3 nucleotides are TGTGCCATCAGACTCAGGAACACCGGGGAGCTGTTTTTT.

J is TRBJ2-2 and V is TRBV9, with D hard to call. V was trimmed by 0 bases and J by 4 bases, leaving 4 bases between them. Germline CDR1 reads SGDLS; CDR2 reads YYNGEE. The CDR3 consists of 13 residues. In nucleotides, the CDR3 is TGTGCCAGCAGCGTAGTGACCACCGGGGAGCTGTTTTTT. This gives the protein CASSVVTTGELFF.

The table lists this clonotype with a few counts. The chain has TRBV28 and TRBJ1-5; 8 bases match TRBD1. V shed 4 bases, J shed 6 bases, and the junction held 8 bases outside the gene matches. This CDR3 is 15 amino acids long. Per the germline V gene, CDR1 is MDHEN and CDR2 is SYDVKM. DNA of the CDR3: TGTGCCAGCAGTTCCCCGCAGGGGGCTAGTCAGCCCCAGCATTTT. Amino acids: CASSSPQGASQPQHF.

The gene calls are TRBV10-3 and TRBJ2-1; 8 positions agree with TRBD2. Germline V lookup: CDR1 ENHRY, CDR2 SYGVKD. V gave up 3 bases and J gave up 8 bases; unmatched junction bases: 9. The CDR3 runs 15 residues. The CDR3 DNA reads TGTGCCATCAGTGATTCGGCGGGAGGAGTAGATGAGCAGTTCTTC. Residues: CAISDSAGGVDEQFF.

This chain links TRBV7-2 with TRBJ1-6, with a possible D match to TRBD1 (5 bases). Trimming cost V 3 bases and J 6 bases, with 12 bases left between them. This CDR3 has 15 amino acids. Germline V CDR1 and CDR2: SGHTA, FQGNSA. CDR3: CASSLFRDINSPLHF. The CDR3, as DNA: TGTGCCAGCAGCTTGTTCAGGGATATTAATTCACCCCTCCACTTT.

This clonotype was observed a few times. The genes are TRBV20-1 and TRBJ2-7, with D possibly TRBD1 on 7 matching bases. Germline CDR1 reads DFQATT; CDR2 reads SNEGSKA (reference sequence). This CDR3 is built from 13 residues. Trimming shortened V by 5 bases and J by 1 base, and 12 bases separated the two germline ends. This CDR3 reads CSAGGTASYEQYF. CDR3 DNA sequence: TGCAGTGCTGGAGGGACAGCATCCTACGAGCAGTACTTC.

Written as DNA, the CDR3 is TGCGCCAGCAGCTTCACAGGGGGCGCAAGCGGGAGGCTATCCTACGAGCAGTACTTC. It encodes CASSFTGGASGRLSYEQYF. This sequence joins TRBV5-1 and TRBJ2-7, with D perhaps assigned TRBD1 or TRBD2 (9 bases each). V lost 2 bases, J lost 1 base, and 25 bases lay in between. Germline values: CDR1 SGHRS, CDR2 YFSETQ. The CDR3 covers 19 residues.

In this sample, this clonotype turned up a few times. This sequence joins TRBV7-9 and TRBJ2-5; no clear D. In germline, CDR1 is SEHNR, CDR2 FQNEAQ (reference sequence). The CDR3 consists of 14 residues. V gave up 0 bases and J gave up 5 bases, with 10 bases separating them. CDR3 sequence reads: CASSLAVYGETQYF. For the CDR3, the DNA is TGTGCCAGCAGCTTAGCGGTATACGGTGAGACCCAGTACTTC.

This clonotype was counted only a few times. CDR3 sequence reads: CATSDTDDRSGEQFF. CDR3 sequence (DNA): TGTGCCACCAGTGATACTGACGACAGGTCCGGTGAGCAGTTCTTC. V gene TRBV24-1 combines with J gene TRBJ2-1, with a possible D match to TRBD1 (6 bases). Between the trimmed V and J ends, which lost 3 bases and 9 bases, there was a span of 17 bases. The germline gives CDR1 KGHDR, CDR2 SFDVKD. CDR3 length: 15 residues.

This clonotype has more than one count but fewer than ten. The chain is built from TRBV25-1 and TRBJ1-1; D gene ambiguous. Germline V lookup: CDR1 MGHDK, CDR2 SYGVNS. The V end was cut by 3 bases, the J end by 4 bases, with 6 bases between. The CDR3 is 12 amino acids. CDR3 bases: TGTGCCAGCAGTGATCTGATCACTGAAGCTTTCTTT. This sequence encodes CASSDLITEAFF.

The table lists this clonotype with a few counts. This chain links TRBV20-1 with TRBJ2-5; TRBD2 matches at 13 bases. The junction had 5 bases not matched to a gene; V was cut back by 5 bases and J by 2 bases. CDR3 length: 15 amino acids. CDR1 is DFQATT and CDR2 is SNEGSKA in the germline V gene (reference sequence). The CDR3 spells CSAAGLAGVQETQYF. The CDR3 nucleotides are TGCAGTGCTGCCGGACTAGCGGGAGTTCAAGAGACCCAGTACTTC.

The chain recombines TRBV4-2 with TRBJ1-1, with a tentative D call TRBD1 (5 bases). V shed 2 bases and J shed 2 bases, with 12 bases lying between them. The germline gives CDR1 LGHNA, CDR2 YNFKEQ. CDR3 length equals 15 residues. The CDR3 loop is CASSQSPTVNTEAFF. In DNA, the CDR3 is TGTGCCAGCAGCCAATCCCCGACAGTTAACACTGAAGCTTTCTTT.

The table lists this clonotype with a few counts. This chain joins TRBV29-1 and TRBJ2-1, with a possible D match to TRBD1 (6 bases). The V gene lost 4 bases and the J gene lost 9 bases, with 16 bases spanning the gap. This CDR3 contains 13 residues. Germline lookup yields CDR1 SQVTM and CDR2 ANQGSEA. The CDR3 sequence is CSVGAGDRGEQFF. CDR3 bases: TGCAGCGTTGGGGCAGGGGATCGCGGTGAGCAGTTCTTC.